The clone carrying this T cell receptor beta chain was seen at least ten times. Its antigen is currently unknown. Amplification targeted the TCR beta CDR3 regions, with RNA transcripts as the source material. The first round was an RT-PCR with HTBI primers, and the second round was a multiplex PCR. TCRdb re-derived calls from the multiplex PCR reads in MiXCR, one entry per CDR3 protein. The sample lists approximately 460,000 distinct CDR3 sequences, around an eighth occurring once. This specimen belongs to a study of Graves' ophthalmopathy and Graves' hyperthyroidism. Notes on the study in general: As the model predicted ophthalmopathy progression, it achieved a sensitivity of 70% to 71% and a specificity of around 72%. Most clonotypes expanded in thyroid above 0.001 frequency were present in blood too.

The sequence came from a woman in her thirties with Graves' ophthalmopathy. The sample taken for sequencing was blood.

CDR3 amino acids: CASSDRGRPYEQYF. Here the CDR3 DNA reads TGTGCCAGCAGTGACAGGGGGCGCCCCTACGAGCAGTACTTC. The V gene is TRBV6-1, the J gene TRBJ2-7, with TRBD1 matching over 8 bases. The germline V gene has CDR1 MNHNS and CDR2 SASEGT. J gave up 2 bases and V 3 bases, and 3 bases lay outside the gene matches. The CDR3 consists of 14 residues.